These T cell receptor beta chains were read from a single sample in a study of Tregs in tolerant kidney transplant recipients. TCRdb keeps only in-frame clones here, not all; method: immunoSEQ multiplex PCR. The sample contains some 21,000 clones, roughly 80% of which appear only once. Sequencing was performed on CD8+ T cells from blood (PBMCs), taken 6 months after the transplant. These receptors were collected from a human patient who received a combined kidney and bone marrow transplant. The T cells may partly be graft donor cells. Each CDR3 is given with its conserved first and last residue. D genes are given only for firm matches. Clone size is not always given. Where it is, it says once, few, many or a class for expanded clones.

v_call: TRBV6-1
j_call: TRBJ1-3
clone_size: .
d_call: .
cdr3_nt: TGTGCCAGCAGTGAAGCGCGGGGGGGGAGGAGGGGAAACACCATATATTTT
cdr3_aa: CASSEARGGRRGNTIYF

v_call: TRBV2
j_call: TRBJ2-1
clone_size: .
d_call: .
cdr3_nt: TGTGCCAGCAGTGAAGCGGGAGGGGGGGTCGGCAATGAGCAGTTCTTC
cdr3_aa: CASSEAGGGVGNEQFF

v_call: TRBV6-1
j_call: TRBJ2-1
clone_size: few
d_call: TRBD2
cdr3_nt: TGTGCCAGCAGCCCTGGACTAGCGGGGGGCAATGAGCAGTTCTTC
cdr3_aa: CASSPGLAGGNEQFF

v_call: TRBV7-9
j_call: TRBJ1-1
clone_size: .
d_call: TRBD1
cdr3_nt: TGTGCCACCAGTGCGACAGGGTTGAACACTGAAGCTTTCTTT
cdr3_aa: CATSATGLNTEAFF

v_call: TRBV7-2
j_call: TRBJ2-1
clone_size: .
d_call: TRBD2
cdr3_nt: TGTGCCAGCAGCCGGACTAGCGGTTTTGAGCAGTTCTTC
cdr3_aa: CASSRTSGFEQFF

v_call: TRBV27
j_call: TRBJ2-5
clone_size: .
d_call: TRBD2
cdr3_nt: TGTGCCAGCAGTTTAACTTTCGGCGGGGGGACACGAACCCAGTACTTC
cdr3_aa: CASSLTFGGGTRTQYF

v_call: TRBV7-6
j_call: TRBJ2-5
clone_size: .
d_call: TRBD2
cdr3_nt: TGTGCCAGCAGCTTAAGTAGAGGACTAGCGGGGGGGCAAGAGACCCAGTACTTC
cdr3_aa: CASSLSRGLAGGQETQYF

v_call: TRBV7-2
j_call: TRBJ2-7
clone_size: large
d_call: TRBD2
cdr3_nt: TGTGCCAGCAGCGTGTTTAGCGGGAACGAGCAGTACTTC
cdr3_aa: CASSVFSGNEQYF

v_call: TRBV9
j_call: TRBJ2-7
clone_size: .
d_call: .
cdr3_nt: TGTGCCAGCAACCCCGCGGACAGCTCCTACGAGCAGTACTTC
cdr3_aa: CASNPADSSYEQYF

v_call: TRBV5-6
j_call: TRBJ2-1
clone_size: .
d_call: .
cdr3_nt: TGTGCCAGCAGCCCGAACTCGCTATCAAATGAGCAGTTCTTC
cdr3_aa: CASSPNSLSNEQFF

v_call: TRBV5-6
j_call: TRBJ2-7
clone_size: .
d_call: .
cdr3_nt: TGTGCCAGCAGCCCCCTGGTGAGCGGTACCCCTGATTTC
cdr3_aa: CASSPLVSGTPDF

v_call: TRBV5-6
j_call: TRBJ2-4
clone_size: once
d_call: TRBD2
cdr3_nt: TGTGCCAGCAGCTTATCACCGGGACTAGCGGTAGCCAAAAACATTCAGTACTTC
cdr3_aa: CASSLSPGLAVAKNIQYF

v_call: TRBV30
j_call: TRBJ1-1
clone_size: few
d_call: .
cdr3_nt: TGTGCCTGGAATGAGGGGAACACTGAAGCTTTCTTT
cdr3_aa: CAWNEGNTEAFF

v_call: TRBV4-1
j_call: TRBJ2-7
clone_size: .
d_call: TRBD1
cdr3_nt: TGCGCCAGCAGCCAAGGGAACAGGGGAAGCTCCTACGAGCAGTACTTC
cdr3_aa: CASSQGNRGSSYEQYF

v_call: TRBV6-1
j_call: TRBJ1-5
clone_size: .
d_call: .
cdr3_nt: TGTGCCAGCAGTGCTCACCCAGATCATTGGTACAGCAATCAGCCCCAGCATTTT
cdr3_aa: CASSAHPDHWYSNQPQHF

v_call: TRBV11-1
j_call: TRBJ2-1
clone_size: .
d_call: TRBD2
cdr3_nt: TGTGCCAGCAGCTTAGGGACTAGCGGGCTGGCCTACAATGAGCAGTTCTTC
cdr3_aa: CASSLGTSGLAYNEQFF

v_call: TRBV10-3
j_call: TRBJ2-2
clone_size: .
d_call: .
cdr3_nt: TGTGCCACTCGGGACACCGCGGCGAACACCGGGGAGCTGTTTTTT
cdr3_aa: CATRDTAANTGELFF

v_call: TRBV6-6
j_call: TRBJ2-3
clone_size: .
d_call: TRBD1
cdr3_nt: TGTGCCAGCCAGGGGGCAGCGACAGATACGCAGTATTTT
cdr3_aa: CASQGAATDTQYF

v_call: TRBV13
j_call: TRBJ1-5
clone_size: few
d_call: .
cdr3_nt: TGTGCCAGCAGCTTAGGAGAGAGCAATCAGCCCCAGCATTTT
cdr3_aa: CASSLGESNQPQHF

v_call: TRBV7-9
j_call: TRBJ2-2
clone_size: .
d_call: .
cdr3_nt: TGTGCCAGCACAAGCGGCACCGGGGAGCTGTTTTTT
cdr3_aa: CASTSGTGELFF

v_call: TRBV9
j_call: TRBJ1-1
clone_size: .
d_call: .
cdr3_nt: TGTGCCAGCAGCCCCCACGGAGGGACTGAAGCTTTCTTT
cdr3_aa: CASSPHGGTEAFF

v_call: TRBV19
j_call: TRBJ1-2
clone_size: .
d_call: TRBD1
cdr3_nt: TGTGCCAGTTCTCCCTTTGGCGACAGGGATGGCTACACCTTC
cdr3_aa: CASSPFGDRDGYTF

v_call: TRBV4-3
j_call: TRBJ1-1
clone_size: .
d_call: TRBD1
cdr3_nt: TGCGCCAGCAGCCAACAACAAAGACAGGGATGGACTGAAGCTTTCTTT
cdr3_aa: CASSQQQRQGWTEAFF

v_call: TRBV15
j_call: TRBJ2-3
clone_size: .
d_call: TRBD2
cdr3_nt: TGTGCCACCAGCAGACAGTCGGGAGGGACAGATACGCAGTATTTT
cdr3_aa: CATSRQSGGTDTQYF

v_call: TRBV6-5
j_call: TRBJ1-2
clone_size: .
d_call: TRBD1
cdr3_nt: TGTGCCAGCAGTTACTCGTGGGTCAGGGGGCAATATGGCTACACCTTC
cdr3_aa: CASSYSWVRGQYGYTF

v_call: TRBV4-3
j_call: TRBJ2-2
clone_size: .
d_call: .
cdr3_nt: TGCGCCAGCAGCCAAGAACTTCCTGGAGTGGCGAACACCGGGGAGCTGTTTTTT
cdr3_aa: CASSQELPGVANTGELFF

v_call: TRBV5-1
j_call: TRBJ2-1
clone_size: .
d_call: .
cdr3_nt: TGCGCCAGCAGCTACCTTGGACTCCACAATGAGCAGTTCTTC
cdr3_aa: CASSYLGLHNEQFF

v_call: TRBV27
j_call: TRBJ2-7
clone_size: few
d_call: .
cdr3_nt: TGTGCCAGCAGTTTAGGGATGGGGGGGCCCTACGAGCAGTACTTC
cdr3_aa: CASSLGMGGPYEQYF

v_call: TRBV13
j_call: TRBJ1-4
clone_size: .
d_call: TRBD1
cdr3_nt: TGTGCCAGCAGTACGGGGACAGGGGCCGAAAAACTGTTTTTT
cdr3_aa: CASSTGTGAEKLFF

v_call: TRBV4-2
j_call: TRBJ2-2
clone_size: .
d_call: TRBD2
cdr3_nt: TGTGCCAGCAGCCAGGGGACTAGCGGGAGTACTTACACCGGGGAGCTGTTTTTT
cdr3_aa: CASSQGTSGSTYTGELFF

v_call: TRBV7-2
j_call: TRBJ2-7
clone_size: once
d_call: TRBD1
cdr3_nt: TGTGCCAGCAGCCCCCGGGACGGGACAGGGGACCCTTACGAGCAGTACTTC
cdr3_aa: CASSPRDGTGDPYEQYF

v_call: TRBV4-2
j_call: TRBJ2-7
clone_size: .
d_call: TRBD2
cdr3_nt: TGTGCCAGCAGCTGGGGGGGGTACGAGCAGTACTTC
cdr3_aa: CASSWGGYEQYF

v_call: TRBV28
j_call: TRBJ1-1
clone_size: once
d_call: .
cdr3_nt: TGTGCCAGCAAGTTTATCTTTAGTGGGTATCGGGACACTGAAGCTTTCTTT
cdr3_aa: CASKFIFSGYRDTEAFF

v_call: TRBV19
j_call: TRBJ1-1
clone_size: .
d_call: .
cdr3_nt: TGTGCCAGTAGTATACAGTCTGAAGCTTTCTTT
cdr3_aa: CASSIQSEAFF

v_call: TRBV28
j_call: TRBJ1-1
clone_size: .
d_call: TRBD1
cdr3_nt: TGTGCCAGCATTACGGACAGGCTCAACACTGAAGCTTTCTTT
cdr3_aa: CASITDRLNTEAFF

v_call: TRBV4-3
j_call: TRBJ1-1
clone_size: .
d_call: .
cdr3_nt: TGCGCCAGCAGCCAATTTAGGGGGAACACTGAAGCTTTCTTT
cdr3_aa: CASSQFRGNTEAFF

v_call: TRBV6-5
j_call: TRBJ2-2
clone_size: few
d_call: .
cdr3_nt: TGTGCCAGCAGTCGCCAAGCGGTTAACACCGGGGAGCTGTTTTTT
cdr3_aa: CASSRQAVNTGELFF

v_call: TRBV28
j_call: TRBJ2-7
clone_size: .
d_call: .
cdr3_nt: TGTGCCAGCGGAGACTACATCTTCTACGAGCAGTACTTC
cdr3_aa: CASGDYIFYEQYF

v_call: TRBV2
j_call: TRBJ2-5
clone_size: .
d_call: TRBD2
cdr3_nt: TGTGCCAGCATCCGGGGGGTGAAGACCCAGTACTTC
cdr3_aa: CASIRGVKTQYF

v_call: TRBV27
j_call: TRBJ2-1
clone_size: .
d_call: .
cdr3_nt: TGTGCCAGCAGTTTTAAAGGCCGGGGGGCCTCCTACAATGAGCAGTTCTTC
cdr3_aa: CASSFKGRGASYNEQFF